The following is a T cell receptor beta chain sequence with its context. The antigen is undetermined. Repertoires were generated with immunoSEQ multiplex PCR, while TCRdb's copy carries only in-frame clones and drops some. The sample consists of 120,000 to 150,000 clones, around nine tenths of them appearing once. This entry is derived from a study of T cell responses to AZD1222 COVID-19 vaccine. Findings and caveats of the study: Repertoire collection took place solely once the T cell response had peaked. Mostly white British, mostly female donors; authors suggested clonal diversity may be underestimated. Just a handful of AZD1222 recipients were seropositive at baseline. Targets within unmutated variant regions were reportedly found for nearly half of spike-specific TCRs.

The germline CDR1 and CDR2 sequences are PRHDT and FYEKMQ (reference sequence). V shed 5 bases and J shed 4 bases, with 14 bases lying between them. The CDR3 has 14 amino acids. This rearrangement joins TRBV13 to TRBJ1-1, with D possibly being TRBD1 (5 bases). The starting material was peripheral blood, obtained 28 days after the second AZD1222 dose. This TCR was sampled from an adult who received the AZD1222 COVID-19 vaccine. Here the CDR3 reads CASSPLEQGTEAFF. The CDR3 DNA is TGTGCCAGCAGCCCTTTAGAGCAGGGCACTGAAGCTTTCTTT.